The 32 T cell receptor beta chains reported below all come from one sample, sequenced in a study of blood T cell repertoires in COVID-19. Repertoires were generated with immunoSEQ multiplex PCR, while TCRdb's copy carries only in-frame clones and drops some. The sample includes under 200,000 clones, more than 75% of them seen just once. The material sequenced was peripheral blood. The receptor source for this set is a man in his 70s with acute or convalescent COVID-19.

The sample holds one count of this clone. CDR3 protein: CASSRIAGGPGEQFF. CDR3 in DNA: TGTGCCAGCAGCCGAATAGCGGGGGGGCCGGGTGAGCAGTTCTTC. The gene calls are TRBV5-4 and TRBJ2-1, with 11 nucleotides matching TRBD2. This CDR3 comprises 15 residues. Germline lookup yields CDR1 SGHNT and CDR2 YYREEE (reference sequence). Trimming took 4 bases from V and 9 from J; bases not matched to a gene: 9.

The rearrangement links TRBV2 to TRBJ1-5; D perhaps matches TRBD1 (6 bases). Germline assignment: CDR1 SNHLY and CDR2 FYNNEI. Trimming took 6 bases from V and 1 from J, leaving 10 bases between them. CDR3 length: 14 amino acids. As DNA, the CDR3 is TGTGCCAGCAGCGCCCAGGGGAGCAATCAGCCCCAGCATTTT. Its translation: CASSAQGSNQPQHF.

This chain connects TRBV5-4 to TRBJ2-5, with TRBD2 matching 7 bases. CDR3 length: 15 amino acids. The V and J ends lost 4 bases and 2 bases, in that order; junction bases with no gene match: 8. CDR1 SGHNT and CDR2 YYREEE come from the germline V gene (reference sequence). In nucleotides, the CDR3 is TGTGCCAGCAGCAGAGGCGGTAGCGGGCAAGAGACCCAGTACTTC. Translating gives CASSRGGSGQETQYF. The whole variable domain, filled in from reference TRBV5-4 and TRBJ2-5, reads ETGVTQSPTHLIKTRGQQVTLRCSSQSGHNTVSWYQQALGQGPQFIFQYYREEENGRGNFPPRFSGLQFPNYSSELNVNALELDDSALYLCASSRGGSGQETQYFGPGTRLLVL.

A few counts support this clone. The chain carries TRBV5-4 and TRBJ2-5; D perhaps matches TRBD2 (6 bases). This CDR3 is 15 amino acids long. The V end lost 0 bases, the J end lost 5 bases, and 14 bases lay between the germline ends. Germline lookup yields CDR1 SGHNT and CDR2 YYREEE (reference sequence). Here the CDR3 reads CASSLGGSAGETQYF. CDR3 in DNA: TGTGCCAGCAGCTTGGGGGGCTCGGCGGGGGAGACCCAGTACTTC.

This clone appeared once. The rearrangement uses TRBV6-5 and TRBJ1-5; weak D call: TRBD1 (6 bases). In germline, CDR1 is MNHEY, CDR2 SVGAGI. The V and J ends lost 7 bases and 4 bases respectively, with 14 bases between them. The CDR3 is 14 amino acids. CDR3 coding DNA: TGTGCCAGCAAGAGGGGGGGAGGTAATCAGCCCCAGCATTTT. This gives the protein CASKRGGGNQPQHF.

This clone occurred a few times. The V gene is TRBV6-5, the J gene TRBJ2-5; TRBD2 agrees at 12 bases. With V trimmed by 7 bases and J by 4 bases, 4 bases remained unmatched. Germline V lookup: CDR1 MNHEY, CDR2 SVGAGI. The CDR3 loop spans 14 amino acids. The CDR3 region is CASTTGLAGETQYF. CDR3 coding DNA: TGTGCCAGCACTACGGGACTAGCGGGAGAGACCCAGTACTTC.

This clone has only one observation. The V call is TRBV10-2, the J call TRBJ2-7; 11 positions agree with TRBD2. Per the germline V gene, CDR1 is WSHSY and CDR2 is SAAADI. CDR3 size: 14 residues. V was pared by 6 bases and J by 12 bases, with 13 bases of the junction left unmatched. The CDR3 region has the DNA TGCGCCAGCAGGTCCGGGACTAGCGGAGGGAGTGGGTACTTC. Its protein is CASRSGTSGGSGYF.

A few counts support this clone. For the CDR3, the DNA is TGTGCCAGCAGCTTAAGCCGGTCAGGGGCTCTTGGCTACACCTTC. Protein sequence: CASSLSRSGALGYTF. This chain uses TRBV7-2 with TRBJ1-2, with D perhaps matching TRBD1 (6 bases). In germline, CDR1 is SGHTA, CDR2 FQGNSA. Trimming cost V 2 bases and J 7 bases, with 17 bases left between them. The CDR3 extends over 15 amino acids.

The chain uses TRBV5-6 and TRBJ1-1, with D hard to call. The CDR3 extends over 13 amino acids. Per germline, CDR1 SGHDT and CDR2 YYEEEE. V lost 5 bases and J lost 4, with 12 bases in between. Here the CDR3 DNA reads TGTGCCAGCAGTCGAGGAGGCGGCACTGAAGCTTTCTTT. Its protein product is CASSRGGGTEAFF.

The gene calls are TRBV29-1 and TRBJ2-5, with a possible D match to TRBD2 (5 bases). V dropped 0 bases and J dropped 4 bases, with 12 bases sitting between them. There are 14 residues in the CDR3. CDR1 is SQVTM, CDR2 ANQGSEA, per germline. The CDR3 DNA follows: TGCAGCGTTGAAGATCGGAGAGGGCGAGAGACCCAGTACTTC. It specifies CSVEDRRGRETQYF.

This clone was picked up a small number of times. The genes are TRBV11-2 and TRBJ1-1; D gene ambiguous. Germline CDR1 is SGHAT and CDR2 is FQNNGV. The CDR3 is 14 amino acids. The ends were cut back, 7 bases at V and 1 base at J, with 13 bases in the middle. The DNA for the CDR3 is TGTGCCAGCAACCCCTCGGTTACGAACACTGAAGCTTTCTTT. Translated: CASNPSVTNTEAFF.

The rearrangement joins TRBV7-6 to TRBJ2-5, with TRBD2 as a possible D gene (6 bases). V was pared by 5 bases and J by 2 bases, with 15 bases between. The germline V gene has CDR1 SGHVS and CDR2 FNYEAQ. There are 15 residues in the CDR3. The CDR3 sequence is CASSKYLARQETQYF. The CDR3, as DNA: TGTGCCAGCAGCAAATACCTAGCGAGGCAAGAGACCCAGTACTTC.

CDR3 nucleotide sequence: TGTGCCAGCAGTGAACAGCGGGGGGCTTGGGATACGCAGTATTTT. It translates to CASSEQRGAWDTQYF. V gene TRBV6-1 combines with J gene TRBJ2-3; 9 bases are shared with TRBD2. The CDR3 consists of 15 residues. With V trimmed by 2 bases and J by 6 bases, 6 bases remained unmatched. Germline CDR1 reads MNHNS; CDR2 reads SASEGT.

The chain is built from TRBV12-5 and TRBJ1-1; perhaps TRBD1 as D (6 bases). Germline CDR1 is LGHNT and CDR2 is FRNRAP. Trimming left V 2 bases short and J 6 bases short, with 16 bases between. The CDR3 length is 15 residues. The chain's CDR3 is CASGLIPRDTAEAFF. The CDR3 coding sequence is TGTGCTAGTGGTTTGATCCCCCGGGACACGGCTGAAGCTTTCTTT.

The chain is built from TRBV27 and TRBJ2-3; D uncertain. Germline CDR1 MNHEY, CDR2 SMNVEV (reference sequence). The CDR3 runs to 16 residues. Trimming took off 6 bases at V and 0 bases at J, with 16 bases between the two ends. The CDR3, as DNA: TGTGCCAGCAGACCCTTTGTGACAACTAGCACAGATACGCAGTATTTT. It specifies CASRPFVTTSTDTQYF.

The count of this clone is one. The chain carries TRBV9 and TRBJ2-7, with 11 bases fitting TRBD2. V was clipped by 4 bases and J by 2 bases; unmatched bases: 5. CDR3 size: 15 residues. The V gene's germline CDR1 is SGDLS and CDR2 YYNGEE. As DNA, the CDR3 is TGTGCCAGCAGCATGGGACTAGCGGACACCTACGAGCAGTACTTC. Protein: CASSMGLADTYEQYF. The full variable domain, in which reference TRBV9 and TRBJ2-7 provide the parts outside the CDR3, is DSGVTQTPKHLITATGQRVTLRCSPRSGDLSVYWYQQSLDQGLQFLIQYYNGEERAKGNILERFSAQQFPDLHSELNLSSLELGDSALYFCASSMGLADTYEQYFGPGTRLTVT.

The chain uses TRBV9 and TRBJ2-7, with D possibly matching TRBD2 (6 bases). This CDR3 comprises 15 residues. V was pared by 0 bases and J by 2 bases, with 12 bases between. Germline CDR1 reads SGDLS; CDR2 reads YYNGEE. This chain's CDR3 is CASSVGGDLAYEQYF. CDR3 in DNA: TGTGCCAGCAGCGTAGGGGGGGACCTCGCCTACGAGCAGTACTTC.

Only a few counts were recorded for this clone. The chain has TRBV5-4 and TRBJ2-1, with TRBD2 matching over 7 bases. Germline trimming cut 0 bases from V and 4 bases from J; bases unmatched to any gene: 7. Looked up from germline, CDR1 is SGHNT and CDR2 is YYREEE (reference sequence). CDR3 size: 16 residues. The CDR3 spells CASSLGLALRYNEQFF. DNA for the CDR3: TGTGCCAGCAGCTTGGGACTAGCACTTAGGTACAATGAGCAGTTCTTC.

The CDR3 sequence: CASSYLSILGREAFF. The CDR3 region has the DNA TGTGCCAGCAGTTACTTATCAATATTGGGCAGGGAAGCTTTCTTT. The rearrangement joins TRBV6-2 or TRBV6-3 to TRBJ1-1; D is unresolved. CDR3 length equals 15 residues. V was shortened by 1 base and J by 8 bases, with 17 bases between the two germline ends. Germline CDR1 and CDR2: MNHEY and SVGEGT.

This chain joins TRBV27 and TRBJ2-3, with D possibly TRBD2 on 5 matching bases. Trimming shortened V by 4 bases and J by 3 bases, and 8 bases separated the two germline ends. In germline, CDR1 is MNHEY, CDR2 SMNVEV (reference sequence). There are 13 residues in the CDR3. The CDR3 DNA follows: TGTGCCAGCAGTTGGCCGGGGACAGATACGCAGTATTTT. Encoded protein: CASSWPGTDTQYF.

The gene calls are TRBV6-5 and TRBJ2-1, with 10 bases fitting TRBD1. This CDR3 has 15 amino acids. V was clipped by 8 bases and J by 7 bases; unmatched bases: 11. The V gene's germline CDR1 is MNHEY and CDR2 SVGAGI. CDR3 DNA: TGTGCCAGCGCCTTCCCCGGACAGGGGGGGAATGAGCAGTTCTTC. Translation: CASAFPGQGGNEQFF.

V is TRBV30 and J is TRBJ1-1; a weak D match, TRBD1 (5 bases). The germline V and J ends were trimmed by 5 bases and 3 bases, with 13 bases remaining between them. Germline CDR1 reads GTSNPN; CDR2 reads SVGIG (reference sequence). The CDR3 spans 13 residues. In nucleotides, the CDR3 is TGTGCCTGGGACCCCGCCAGGGACACTGAAGCTTTCTTT. Protein product: CAWDPARDTEAFF.

This rearrangement joins TRBV7-2 to TRBJ2-7; 9 bases are shared with TRBD2. The CDR3 runs to 15 residues. Per the germline V gene, CDR1 is SGHTA and CDR2 is FQGNSA. V lost 5 bases, J lost 5 bases, and 10 bases stayed unmatched. The CDR3: CASSQDGLAGNEQYF. The CDR3 DNA is TGTGCCAGCAGCCAAGACGGGCTAGCGGGAAACGAGCAGTACTTC.

The gene calls are TRBV5-5 and TRBJ2-3; tentatively, D is TRBD2 (6 bases). The CDR3 is 13 amino acids. Trimming stripped 1 base from V and 7 bases from J, with 10 bases between. Germline CDR1 SGHKS, CDR2 YYEKEE (reference sequence). CDR3 nucleotides: TGTGCCAGCAGCTTGCGGGAGTTAAATACGCAGTATTTT. Translated: CASSLRELNTQYF.

V is TRBV7-3 and J is TRBJ1-1, with a weak D call TRBD1 (5 bases). CDR1 and CDR2 from the germline V gene are SGHTA and FQGTGA. This CDR3 is built from 16 residues. V lost 2 bases to trimming and J lost 0 bases, with 13 bases between them. In DNA, the CDR3 is TGTGCCAGCAGCTTATCAGTAGGAGGGGTGAACACTGAAGCTTTCTTT. Residues: CASSLSVGGVNTEAFF.

This chain uses TRBV9 with TRBJ2-7, with a tentative D call TRBD1 (6 bases). The CDR3 totals 13 residues. V gave up 4 bases and J gave up 0 bases, with 8 bases separating them. The germline V gene encodes CDR1 SGDLS and CDR2 YYNGEE. Here the CDR3 DNA reads TGTGCCAGCAGCAGGGGGAACTCCTACGAGCAGTACTTC. It translates to CASSRGNSYEQYF.

This chain links TRBV27 with TRBJ1-1, with D tentatively TRBD1 (5 bases). The CDR3 extends over 13 amino acids. Trimming took 3 bases from V and 4 from J, leaving 9 bases between them. Per the germline V gene, CDR1 is MNHEY and CDR2 is SMNVEV (reference sequence). DNA for the CDR3: TGTGCCAGCAGTTTTAGGGGATCCACTGAAGCTTTCTTT. Its protein is CASSFRGSTEAFF.

The gene calls are TRBV28 and TRBJ1-5, with no clear D. Germline V lookup: CDR1 MDHEN, CDR2 SYDVKM. The V gene lost 2 bases and the J gene lost 2 bases, with 7 bases spanning the gap. The CDR3 contains 14 residues. CDR3: CASSLGGRNQPQHF. The DNA for the CDR3 is TGTGCCAGCAGTTTAGGCGGGCGCAATCAGCCCCAGCATTTT.

The V and J genes are TRBV29-1 and TRBJ1-2; D is perhaps TRBD1 (5 bases). The CDR3 loop spans 12 amino acids. Trimming took off 5 bases at V and 5 bases at J, with 12 bases between the two ends. From germline, CDR1 is SQVTM and CDR2 ANQGSEA. CDR3 amino acids: CSVSEGSYGYTF. Here the CDR3 DNA reads TGCAGCGTTTCGGAGGGGTCGTATGGCTACACCTTC.

The chain recombines TRBV5-1 with TRBJ2-2, with TRBD2 matching 10 bases. J gave up 7 bases and V 5 bases, and 8 bases lay outside the gene matches. This CDR3 region has 15 residues. In germline, CDR1 is SGHRS, CDR2 YFSETQ. The chain's CDR3 is CASSLDSGRIGELFF. CDR3 DNA: TGCGCCAGCAGTTTAGATAGCGGGAGGATCGGGGAGCTGTTTTTT.

This chain joins TRBV6-6 and TRBJ1-4; a possible D gene is TRBD1 (5 bases). CDR3 size: 15 residues. The V gene lost 6 bases and the J gene lost 6 bases, with 17 bases spanning the gap. Germline assignment: CDR1 MNHNY and CDR2 SVGAGI (reference sequence). CDR3 protein: CASSWVGGEDEKLFF. DNA for the CDR3: TGTGCCAGCAGCTGGGTCGGGGGTGAGGATGAAAAACTGTTTTTT.

The chain is built from TRBV9 and TRBJ1-5; maybe TRBD1 (5 bases). V was shortened by 2 bases and J by 5 bases, with 8 bases between the two germline ends. CDR1 SGDLS and CDR2 YYNGEE come from the germline V gene. The CDR3 runs 13 residues. The CDR3 loop reads CASSVDMDQPQHF. CDR3 nucleotides: TGTGCCAGCAGCGTGGACATGGATCAGCCCCAGCATTTT. The whole variable domain, filled in from reference TRBV9 and TRBJ1-5, reads DSGVTQTPKHLITATGQRVTLRCSPRSGDLSVYWYQQSLDQGLQFLIQYYNGEERAKGNILERFSAQQFPDLHSELNLSSLELGDSALYFCASSVDMDQPQHFGDGTRLSIL.